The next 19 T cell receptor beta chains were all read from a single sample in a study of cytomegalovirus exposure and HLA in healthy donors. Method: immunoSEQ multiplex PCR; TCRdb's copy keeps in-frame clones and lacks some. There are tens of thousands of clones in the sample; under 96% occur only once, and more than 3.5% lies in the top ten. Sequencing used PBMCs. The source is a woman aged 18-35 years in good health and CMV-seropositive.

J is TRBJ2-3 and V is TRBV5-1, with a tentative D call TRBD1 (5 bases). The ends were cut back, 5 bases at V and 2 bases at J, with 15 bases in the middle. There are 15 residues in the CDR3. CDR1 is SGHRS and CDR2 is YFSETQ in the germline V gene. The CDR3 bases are TGCGCCAGCAGGCGACAGTTACGATTCACAGATACGCAGTATTTT. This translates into CASRRQLRFTDTQYF.

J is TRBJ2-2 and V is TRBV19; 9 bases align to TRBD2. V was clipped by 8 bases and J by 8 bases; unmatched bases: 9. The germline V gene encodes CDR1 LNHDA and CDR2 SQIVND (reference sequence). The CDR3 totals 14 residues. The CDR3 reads CASPSGIPVGELFF. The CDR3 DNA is TGTGCCAGTCCTAGCGGGATCCCCGTGGGGGAGCTGTTTTTT.

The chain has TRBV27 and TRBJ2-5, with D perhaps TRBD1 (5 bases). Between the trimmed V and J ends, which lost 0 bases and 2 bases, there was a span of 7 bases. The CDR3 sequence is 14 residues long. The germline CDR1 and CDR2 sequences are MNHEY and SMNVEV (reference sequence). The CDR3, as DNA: TGTGCCAGCAGTTTATCACAGGCTCAAGAGACCCAGTACTTC. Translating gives CASSLSQAQETQYF.

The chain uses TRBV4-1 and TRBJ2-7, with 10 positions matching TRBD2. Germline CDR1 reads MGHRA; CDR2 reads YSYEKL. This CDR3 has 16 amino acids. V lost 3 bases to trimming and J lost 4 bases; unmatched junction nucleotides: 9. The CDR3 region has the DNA TGCGCCAGCAGCCAGGCACTAGCGGGAAACCAATACGAGCAGTACTTC. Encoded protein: CASSQALAGNQYEQYF.

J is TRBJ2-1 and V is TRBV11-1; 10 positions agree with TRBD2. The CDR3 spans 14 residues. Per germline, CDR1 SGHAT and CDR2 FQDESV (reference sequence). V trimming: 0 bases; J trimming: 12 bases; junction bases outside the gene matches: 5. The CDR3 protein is CASSLAISGRTQFF. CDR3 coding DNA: TGTGCCAGCAGCTTAGCCATTAGCGGGAGGACGCAGTTCTTC.

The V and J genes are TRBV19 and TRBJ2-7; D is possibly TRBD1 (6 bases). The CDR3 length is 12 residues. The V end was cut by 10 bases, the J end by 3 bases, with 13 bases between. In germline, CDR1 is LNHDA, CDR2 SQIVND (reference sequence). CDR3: CATQDRNYEQYF. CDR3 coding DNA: TGTGCCACCCAGGACAGAAACTACGAGCAGTACTTC.

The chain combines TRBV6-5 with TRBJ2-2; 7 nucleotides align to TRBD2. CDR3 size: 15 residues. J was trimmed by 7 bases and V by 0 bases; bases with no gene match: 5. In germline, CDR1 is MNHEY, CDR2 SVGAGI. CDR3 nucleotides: TGTGCCAGCAGTTACTCACAGCGGGGTGGCGGGGAGCTGTTTTTT. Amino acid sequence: CASSYSQRGGGELFF.

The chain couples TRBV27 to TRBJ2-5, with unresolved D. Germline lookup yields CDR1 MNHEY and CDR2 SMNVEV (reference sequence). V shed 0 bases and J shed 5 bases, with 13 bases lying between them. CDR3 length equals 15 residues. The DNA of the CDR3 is TGTGCCAGCAGTTTATCGCTTGCTTTCCGGGAGACCCAGTACTTC. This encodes CASSLSLAFRETQYF.

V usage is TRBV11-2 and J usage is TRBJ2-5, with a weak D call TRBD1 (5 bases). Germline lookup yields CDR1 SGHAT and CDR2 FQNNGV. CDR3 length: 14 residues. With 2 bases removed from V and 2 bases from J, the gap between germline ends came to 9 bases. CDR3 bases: TGTGCCAGCAGCTTACAACCAGGGCAAGAGACCCAGTACTTC. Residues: CASSLQPGQETQYF.

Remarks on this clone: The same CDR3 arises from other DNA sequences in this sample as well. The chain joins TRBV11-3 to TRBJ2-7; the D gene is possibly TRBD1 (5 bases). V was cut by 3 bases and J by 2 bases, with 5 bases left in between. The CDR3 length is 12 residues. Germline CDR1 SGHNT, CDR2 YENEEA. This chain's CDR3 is CASSLDTYEQYF. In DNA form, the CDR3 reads TGTGCCAGCAGCTTGGACACCTACGAGCAGTACTTC.

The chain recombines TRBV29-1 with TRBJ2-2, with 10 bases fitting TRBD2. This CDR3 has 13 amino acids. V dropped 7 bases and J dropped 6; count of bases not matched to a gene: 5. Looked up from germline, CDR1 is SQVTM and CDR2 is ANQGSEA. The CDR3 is CSGGLAGAGELFF. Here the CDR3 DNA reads TGCAGCGGCGGGCTAGCGGGAGCCGGGGAGCTGTTTTTT.

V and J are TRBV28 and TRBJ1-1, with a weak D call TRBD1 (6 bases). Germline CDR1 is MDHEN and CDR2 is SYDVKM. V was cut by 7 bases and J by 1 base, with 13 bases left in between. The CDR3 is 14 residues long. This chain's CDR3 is CASKTGQRNTEAFF. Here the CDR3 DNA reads TGTGCCAGCAAGACCGGACAGAGGAACACTGAAGCTTTCTTT.

The CDR3 DNA reads TGTGCCAGCAGCTCCCAACAGGGATACAATGAAAAACTGTTTTTT. Its protein is CASSSQQGYNEKLFF. The chain recombines TRBV7-6 with TRBJ1-4, with D possibly matching TRBD1 (6 bases). Germline CDR1 SGHVS, CDR2 FNYEAQ. There are 15 residues in the CDR3. The V end was cut by 4 bases, the J end by 5 bases, with 14 bases between.

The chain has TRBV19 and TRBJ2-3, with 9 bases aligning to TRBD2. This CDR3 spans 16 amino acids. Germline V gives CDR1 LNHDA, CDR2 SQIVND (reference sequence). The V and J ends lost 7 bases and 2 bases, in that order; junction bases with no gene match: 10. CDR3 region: CASKAGGSWATDTQYF. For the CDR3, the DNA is TGTGCCAGTAAAGCGGGAGGTTCTTGGGCCACAGATACGCAGTATTTT.

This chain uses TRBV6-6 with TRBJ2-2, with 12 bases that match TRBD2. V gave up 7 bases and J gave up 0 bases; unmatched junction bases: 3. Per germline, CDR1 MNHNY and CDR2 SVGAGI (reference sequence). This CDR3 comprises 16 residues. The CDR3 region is CASTRTSGANTGELFF. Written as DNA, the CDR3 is TGTGCCAGCACCAGGACTAGCGGGGCGAACACCGGGGAGCTGTTTTTT.

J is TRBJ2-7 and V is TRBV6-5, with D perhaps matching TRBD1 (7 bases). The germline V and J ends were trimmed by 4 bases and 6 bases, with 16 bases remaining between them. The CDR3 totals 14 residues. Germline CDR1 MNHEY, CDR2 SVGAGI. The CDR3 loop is CASSWGDSSIEQYF. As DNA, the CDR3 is TGTGCCAGCAGTTGGGGGGACAGTTCTATCGAGCAGTACTTC.

The CDR3 DNA follows: TGTGCCAGCAGTGACTCTAGCGGTGGGGCCAACGTCCTGACTTTC. This translates into CASSDSSGGANVLTF. The chain recombines TRBV6-4 with TRBJ2-6, with D perhaps matching TRBD2 (6 bases). Trimming left V 0 bases short and J 3 bases short, with 6 bases between. The CDR3 extends over 15 amino acids. Germline loops: CDR1 MRHNA, CDR2 SNTAGT.

The CDR3 protein is CASSGGREGGDTQYF. DNA for the CDR3: TGTGCCAGCAGTGGGGGGCGGGAGGGAGGAGATACGCAGTATTTT. The chain recombines TRBV27 with TRBJ2-3, with TRBD2 identical over 9 bases. There are 15 residues in the CDR3. From germline, CDR1 is MNHEY and CDR2 SMNVEV (reference sequence). J lost 5 bases, V lost 5 bases, and 8 bases had no gene match.

CDR3: CASSIGLVSYEQYF. DNA for the CDR3: TGTGCCAGTAGTATTGGACTAGTCAGCTACGAGCAGTACTTC. The rearrangement joins TRBV19 to TRBJ2-7, with TRBD2 identical over 7 bases. V shed 3 bases and J 3 bases; nucleotides not matched to a gene: 5. The germline gives CDR1 LNHDA, CDR2 SQIVND (reference sequence). CDR3 length equals 14 residues.